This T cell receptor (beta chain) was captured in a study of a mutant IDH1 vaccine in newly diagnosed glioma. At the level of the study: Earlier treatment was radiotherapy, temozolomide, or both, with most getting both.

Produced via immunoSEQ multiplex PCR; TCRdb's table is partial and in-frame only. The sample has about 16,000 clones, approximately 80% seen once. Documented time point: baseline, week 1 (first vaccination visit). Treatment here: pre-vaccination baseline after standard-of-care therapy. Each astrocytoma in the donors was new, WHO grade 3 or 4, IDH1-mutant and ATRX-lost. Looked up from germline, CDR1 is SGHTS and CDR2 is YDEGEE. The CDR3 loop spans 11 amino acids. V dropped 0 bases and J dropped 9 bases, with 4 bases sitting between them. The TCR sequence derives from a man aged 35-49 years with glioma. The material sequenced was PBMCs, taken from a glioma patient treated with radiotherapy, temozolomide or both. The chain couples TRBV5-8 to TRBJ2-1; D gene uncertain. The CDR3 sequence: CASSLVPEQFF. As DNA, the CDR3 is TGTGCCAGCAGCTTGGTTCCTGAGCAGTTCTTC.